A single sample is the source of the 18 T cell receptor beta chains below, sequenced in a study of vaccination and CD4 T cells after COVID-19. TCRdb re-derived calls from the PCR reads in MiXCR, one entry per CDR3 protein. The sample records tens of thousands of distinct CDR3 sequences, about 50% being singletons. The sequencing used CD4+ T cells from blood, collected before SARS-CoV-2 vaccination. These receptors all stem from a human donor who had recovered from COVID-19.

V usage is TRBV20-1 and J usage is TRBJ2-5; TRBD1 matches 7 bases. V was pared by 0 bases and J by 2 bases, with 3 bases of the junction left unmatched. Looked up from germline, CDR1 is DFQATT and CDR2 is SNEGSKA (reference sequence). The length of the CDR3 is 14 residues. CDR3 in DNA: TGCAGTGCTAGAGAGGGGACAGTTCAAGAGACCCAGTACTTC. Protein: CSAREGTVQETQYF.

This clonotype was detected once. The chain carries TRBV2 and TRBJ1-5; D not resolved. This CDR3 has 14 residues. Trimming pared 3 bases from V and 0 bases from J, leaving 6 bases between. Germline CDR1 reads SNHLY; CDR2 reads FYNNEI. CDR3 in DNA: TGTGCCAGCAGTGAGCTCCATAGCAATCAGCCCCAGCATTTT. Translating gives CASSELHSNQPQHF.

This clonotype occurred once. The chain uses TRBV7-2 and TRBJ1-3, with D uncertain. The CDR3 is made up of 17 amino acids. Deletions cut 2 bases from V and 0 bases from J, with 14 bases between. CDR1 SGHTA and CDR2 FQGNSA come from the germline V gene. The CDR3 protein is CASSLSPLGYSGNTIYF. The DNA of the CDR3 is TGTGCCAGCAGCTTAAGTCCTTTAGGGTACTCTGGAAACACCATATATTTT.

The chain links TRBV20-1 to TRBJ2-1; TRBD2 matches at 10 bases. The CDR3 has 15 residues. V dropped 2 bases and J dropped 7; count of bases not matched to a gene: 8. The germline CDR1 and CDR2 sequences are DFQATT and SNEGSKA (reference sequence). The CDR3 nucleotides are TGCAGTGCTAGAACTAGCGGGATGAGTTCGAATGAGCAGTTCTTC. This encodes CSARTSGMSSNEQFF.

The CDR3 DNA reads as TGTGCCAGCAGTGGGGGACCATGGGGTGAGCAGTTCTTC. This encodes CASSGGPWGEQFF. The V and J genes are TRBV6-4 and TRBJ2-1; D is perhaps TRBD1 or TRBD2 (5 bases each). V was cut by 4 bases and J by 9 bases, with 13 bases left in between. CDR1 MRHNA and CDR2 SNTAGT come from the germline V gene. The CDR3 loop spans 13 amino acids.

The sample holds a few counts of this clonotype. V gene TRBV6-1 combines with J gene TRBJ1-5; D not resolved. V lost 4 bases and J 9 bases, leaving 19 bases between the germline ends. The germline V gene has CDR1 MNHNS and CDR2 SASEGT. There are 15 residues in the CDR3. The CDR3 sequence: CASSGESQVSMPQHF. The CDR3 DNA sequence: TGTGCCAGCAGTGGAGAATCCCAGGTTTCGATGCCCCAGCATTTT.

V usage is TRBV20-1 and J usage is TRBJ2-3; D uncertain. This CDR3 spans 13 amino acids. The germline V gene has CDR1 DFQATT and CDR2 SNEGSKA (reference sequence). The V and J ends lost 1 base and 6 bases respectively, with 11 bases between them. This CDR3 reads CSARAPGFDTQYF. In nucleotides, the CDR3 is TGCAGTGCTAGAGCGCCTGGCTTTGATACGCAGTATTTT.

This chain connects TRBV24-1 to TRBJ1-1; D uncertain. The ends were cut back, 0 bases at V and 5 bases at J, with 12 bases in the middle. The CDR3 is 15 amino acids. In germline, CDR1 is KGHDR, CDR2 SFDVKD. The CDR3 reads CATSDLITGKTEAFF. CDR3 DNA sequence: TGTGCCACCAGTGATTTGATTACGGGGAAGACTGAAGCTTTCTTT.

The chain uses TRBV24-1 and TRBJ2-3; D is unclear. The CDR3 totals 16 residues. Trimming cost V 4 bases and J 0 bases, with 13 bases left between them. From germline, CDR1 is KGHDR and CDR2 SFDVKD. The CDR3 DNA sequence: TGTGCCACCAGTGACGTTGACACAGCTAGCACAGATACGCAGTATTTT. It encodes CATSDVDTASTDTQYF.

The chain has TRBV20-1 and TRBJ2-3; D remains unclear. This CDR3 is 14 amino acids long. Between the trimmed V and J ends, which lost 1 base and 2 bases, there was a span of 10 bases. Germline values: CDR1 DFQATT, CDR2 SNEGSKA (reference sequence). The DNA of the CDR3 is TGCAGTGCTAGAGGAAGCAGATTCACAGATACGCAGTATTTT. It specifies CSARGSRFTDTQYF.

The rearrangement uses TRBV4-1 and TRBJ1-5, with 7 positions matching TRBD1. V shed 1 base and J 2 bases; nucleotides not matched to a gene: 2. The CDR3 extends over 15 amino acids. Germline CDR1 reads MGHRA; CDR2 reads YSYEKL. CDR3 sequence reads: CASSQGTGGNQPQHF. The DNA for the CDR3 is TGCGCCAGCAGCCAAGGCACAGGGGGCAATCAGCCCCAGCATTTT.

Only a few counts were recorded for this clonotype. The chain links TRBV2 to TRBJ1-5; D ambiguous. CDR1 SNHLY and CDR2 FYNNEI come from the germline V gene. Trimming stripped 3 bases from V and 0 bases from J, with 6 bases between. This CDR3 region has 14 residues. This CDR3 is CASSDIYSNQPQHF. Here the CDR3 DNA reads TGTGCCAGCAGTGACATATATAGCAATCAGCCCCAGCATTTT.

The gene calls are TRBV28 and TRBJ1-3, with D unresolved. The germline V and J ends were trimmed by 2 bases and 3 bases, with 8 bases remaining between them. CDR1 and CDR2 (germline): MDHEN, SYDVKM. This CDR3 spans 14 amino acids. CDR3 sequence (DNA): TGTGCCAGCAGTTTACCGTGGGGTGGAAACACCATATATTTT. Translated, it gives CASSLPWGGNTIYF.

This clonotype was detected only a few times. The V and J genes are TRBV7-9 and TRBJ1-6; D is ambiguous. The length of the CDR3 is 12 residues. Germline CDR1 SEHNR, CDR2 FQNEAQ (reference sequence). With 2 bases removed from V and 7 bases from J, the gap between germline ends came to 3 bases. CDR3 sequence reads: CASSLINSPLHF. In nucleotides, the CDR3 is TGTGCCAGCAGCTTAATAAATTCACCCCTCCACTTT.

The chain couples TRBV11-2 to TRBJ2-7, with 7 bases that match TRBD1. The CDR3 loop spans 12 amino acids. CDR1 SGHAT and CDR2 FQNNGV come from the germline V gene. With V trimmed by 6 bases and J by 6 bases, 5 bases remained unmatched. The CDR3 here is CASSQTGVEQYF. Here the CDR3 DNA reads TGTGCCAGCAGTCAAACAGGGGTCGAGCAGTACTTC.

This clonotype was seen only a few times. The V call is TRBV7-6, the J call TRBJ2-5; D is undetermined. V was trimmed by 5 bases and J by 6 bases, leaving 22 bases between them. Germline V gene lookup returns CDR1 SGHVS and CDR2 FNYEAQ. The CDR3 extends over 16 amino acids. CDR3 in amino acids: CASSIGVTSRMQTQYF. The CDR3 DNA is TGTGCCAGCAGCATAGGAGTCACATCAAGGATGCAGACCCAGTACTTC. The full variable domain, with the rest looked up from reference TRBV7-6 and TRBJ2-5, is GAGVSQSPRYKVTKRGQDVALRCDPISGHVSLYWYRQALGQGPEFLTYFNYEAQQDKSGLPNDRFSAERPEGSISTLTIQRTEQRDSAMYRCASSIGVTSRMQTQYFGPGTRLLVL.

CDR3: CASSPPRGTYGYTF. CDR3 nucleotide sequence: TGTGCCAGCAGTCCTCCGCGGGGGACCTATGGCTACACCTTC. The gene calls are TRBV28 and TRBJ1-2; maybe TRBD1 (5 bases). The CDR3 extends over 14 amino acids. V was trimmed by 5 bases and J by 4 bases, leaving 14 bases between them. CDR1 MDHEN and CDR2 SYDVKM come from the germline V gene.

J is TRBJ1-2 and V is TRBV2; D might be TRBD1 (6 bases). V was trimmed by 6 bases and J by 4 bases, leaving 12 bases between them. Germline V CDR1 and CDR2: SNHLY, FYNNEI. CDR3 length equals 13 residues. The chain's CDR3 is CASRLGTLYGYTF. CDR3 bases: TGTGCCAGCAGGCTCGGGACACTCTATGGCTACACCTTC.